The present TCR beta chain was sequenced within a study of T cells expressing NK-cell markers (dated by TCRdb to 2018 to 2021). Regarding the study in general: About 8 donors provided sorted CD3+CD56+NKG2C+, CD3+CD56+NKG2C- and CD3+CD56-NKG2C+ T-cell subsets, whose TCR beta-chain repertoires were profiled. Seven of the eight sequenced donors were HCMV-seropositive and one was HCMV-seronegative. All eight donors whose samples were sequenced were randomly selected healthy volunteers, three of them men and five women. Sequencing of the libraries produced 2 x 150 bp reads on Illumina HiSeq 2000/2500, MiSeq or NextSeq. Points the paper makes about the study in general: Those dominant clonotypes were again the most abundant among CD3+CD56-NKG2C+ cells in several donors, at roughly 28.3-65%. It remained unclear whether the expanded NKG2C-expressing T cell clones were specific for HCMV antigens. In six donors, the dominant CD3+CD56+NKG2C+ clonotypes were among the top 10 CD8+ clonotypes and accounted for about 1.0-7.5% of CD8+ T cells.

The data were produced on an Illumina HiSeq 2000. TCR beta cDNA libraries were made by 5'RACE template switching that added a universal primer site and unique molecular identifiers. Synthesis of cDNA was primed from the TCR beta constant segment and was followed by two consecutive PCR amplification steps. Per the authors' processing: MIGEC handled demultiplexing of the reads and grouping by UMI, while MiTCR was used to assemble and quantify clonotypes. To exclude erroneous sequences, any TCR cDNA sequence not supported by at least two reads was discarded. Downstream repertoire analysis used the tcR package, and clonotypes were matched across fractions by CDR3 nucleotide sequence plus V segment. VDJmatch was used to annotate antigen specificity against VDJdb, with one amino acid substitution in CDR3 permitted. The reads, reprocessed by TCRdb, yield one row per CDR3 protein sequence and no DNA. TCRdb's processing, not the authors', yielded these V and J calls. This sample's listing comprises more than 120,000 distinct CDR3 sequences. Of the sample, roughly 12% is held by the ten largest clones.

For CDR1 and CDR2, the germline V gene lists SGHRS and YFSETQ. The CDR3 numbers 17 residues from cysteine through phenylalanine. The DNA is unrecorded. Points on this clonotype: No antigen is known for it.

HCMV serostatus was determined by detecting HCMV-specific IgG in serum with a commercial ELISA kit. Ficoll density gradient centrifugation was used to isolate peripheral blood mononuclear cells from blood. This TCR derives from a man aged 18 to 30 in good health. Donor details come from another sample of the same person, matched by shared clones. The sample comprised blood T cells: a sorted CD56 or NKG2C T cell subset, CD4+ or CD8+ T cells, or bulk PBMC T cells (not recorded which). Recombination connected TRBV5-1 to TRBJ2-1; TCRdb selects TRBD1, and the lack of DNA leaves this call unchecked. This receptor has the CDR3 CASSLAGAGSAYNEQFF. The CDR3, completed at both ends by the reference TRBV5-1 and TRBJ2-1 genes, gives the full variable domain KAGVTQTPRYLIKTRGQQVTLSCSPISGHRSVSWYQQTPGQGLQFLFEYFSETQRNKGNFPGRFSGRQFSNSRSEMNVSTLELGDSALYLCASSLAGAGSAYNEQFFGPGTRLTVL.